These 25 T cell receptor beta chains originate from one sample sequenced in a study of a mutant IDH1 vaccine in newly diagnosed glioma. The assay was immunoSEQ multiplex PCR, and TCRdb's table has in-frame clones only and misses some. Among some 63,000 clones listed, 74% were seen once. No antigen is known for these receptors. Documented time point: week 35, safety follow-up. Every vaccine dose comprised 300 ug of mutant IDH1 20-mer peptide plus topical imiquimod. Here the sequenced sample was PBMCs, taken from a glioma patient whose treatment included an IDH1 peptide vaccine. The source of these receptors is a man aged 50-60 years with glioma.

The V and J genes are TRBV9 and TRBJ2-7, with TRBD1 matching 10 bases. The CDR3 has 13 amino acids. Trimming at V came to 0 bases and at J to 11 bases, leaving 5 bases not matched to a gene. Germline V CDR1 and CDR2: SGDLS, YYNGEE. The CDR3 DNA reads TGTGCCAGCAGCGTAGCGACAGGGGGCTACGAGTACTTC. This codes for CASSVATGGYEYF.

The chain carries TRBV30 and TRBJ2-5; D not resolved. Trimming stripped 1 base from V and 2 bases from J, with 11 bases between. The CDR3 runs 14 residues. Germline CDR1 reads GTSNPN; CDR2 reads SVGIG (reference sequence). The CDR3 sequence: CAWSARHLQETQYF. The CDR3 DNA is TGTGCCTGGAGTGCCCGACATCTACAAGAGACCCAGTACTTC. Supplemented by reference TRBV30 and TRBJ2-5, the full variable domain reads SQTIHQWPATLVQPVGSPLSLECTVEGTSNPNLYWYRQAAGRGLQLLFYSVGIGQISSEVPQNLSASRPQDRQFILSSKKLLLSDSGFYLCAWSARHLQETQYFGPGTRLLVL.

The chain has TRBV6-5 and TRBJ2-1; 12 bases are shared with TRBD1. Germline V gives CDR1 MNHEY, CDR2 SVGAGI. There are 16 residues in the CDR3. The V and J ends lost 2 bases and 12 bases, in that order; junction bases with no gene match: 11. This CDR3 reads CASSYGGDRGRGWQFF. The CDR3 nucleotides are TGTGCCAGCAGTTACGGGGGGGACAGGGGGCGCGGTTGGCAGTTCTTC.

The chain is built from TRBV4-3 and TRBJ1-1; TRBD1 is a possible D gene (5 bases). The CDR3 is 15 amino acids. Trimming shortened V by 0 bases and J by 4 bases, and 12 bases separated the two germline ends. Germline assignment: CDR1 LGHNA and CDR2 YSLEER. The CDR3 reads CASSQDLDGGTEAFF. DNA for the CDR3: TGCGCCAGCAGCCAAGACTTGGACGGGGGCACTGAAGCTTTCTTT.

This clone was counted a single time. The chain joins TRBV6-4 to TRBJ2-3; 10 nucleotides align to TRBD1. V shed 2 bases, J shed 6 bases, and the junction held 5 bases outside the gene matches. The V gene's germline CDR1 is MRHNA and CDR2 SNTAGT. The CDR3 consists of 15 residues. The CDR3 region has the DNA TGTGCCAGCAGTGACCCGACAGGGGGCGACGATACGCAGTATTTT. Its protein is CASSDPTGGDDTQYF.

This clone occurred once. The V call is TRBV6-5, the J call TRBJ1-2; D is undetermined. This CDR3 contains 13 residues. V lost 8 bases and J 7 bases, leaving 17 bases between the germline ends. Germline values: CDR1 MNHEY, CDR2 SVGAGI. In DNA form, the CDR3 reads TGTGCCAGCGGCCCAGAGAGGGTCCTTGGCTACACCTTC. It translates to CASGPERVLGYTF.

The CDR3 sequence is CASSPLTSGTDTQYF. CDR3 DNA sequence: TGTGCCAGCAGCCCTCTGACTAGTGGCACAGATACGCAGTATTTT. V is TRBV7-9 and J is TRBJ2-3; weak D call: TRBD2 (6 bases). V was trimmed by 5 bases and J by 1 base, leaving 13 bases between them. Germline V CDR1 and CDR2: SEHNR, FQNEAQ (reference sequence). The CDR3 has 15 residues.

The gene calls are TRBV7-8 and TRBJ1-4; the D gene is possibly TRBD1 (6 bases). The V gene's germline CDR1 is SGHVS and CDR2 FQNEAQ. CDR3 size: 15 residues. Between the trimmed V and J ends, which lost 1 base and 10 bases, there was a span of 16 bases. CDR3 nucleotides: TGTGCCAGCAGCTTAGGCCGGGTATCACAGGGAAAACTGTTTTTT. Amino acid sequence: CASSLGRVSQGKLFF.

The CDR3 is CASCRDRAETQYF. In DNA form, the CDR3 reads TGTGCCAGCTGCCGGGACAGGGCTGAGACCCAGTACTTC. The V call is TRBV18, the J call TRBJ2-5, with TRBD1 identical over 9 bases. The CDR3 length is 13 residues. V shed 7 bases and J 5 bases; nucleotides not matched to a gene: 5. The germline CDR1 and CDR2 sequences are KGHSH and LQKENI.

This clone appeared a single time. The chain has TRBV18 and TRBJ1-1; possible D gene TRBD1, 5 bases. Trimming left V 6 bases short and J 1 base short, with 12 bases between. There are 14 residues in the CDR3. Germline CDR1 is KGHSH and CDR2 is LQKENI. Here the CDR3 reads CASSGATTNTEAFF. DNA for the CDR3: TGTGCCAGCTCCGGGGCCACGACGAACACTGAAGCTTTCTTT.

This clone was picked up one time. V and J are TRBV7-2 and TRBJ2-2, with 12 bases identical to TRBD2. The CDR3 runs to 17 residues. Per the germline V gene, CDR1 is SGHTA and CDR2 is FQGNSA. The J segment lost 1 base and the V segment lost 3 bases, leaving 3 bases of the junction unmatched. CDR3 sequence: CASSLGGLAGNTGELFF. Written as DNA, the CDR3 is TGTGCCAGCAGCTTGGGGGGACTAGCGGGGAACACCGGGGAGCTGTTTTTT.

This chain joins TRBV29-1 and TRBJ2-7; D is tentatively TRBD1 or TRBD2 (6 bases each). CDR1 and CDR2 (germline): SQVTM, ANQGSEA. V lost 4 bases, J lost 3 bases, and 19 bases lay in between. This CDR3 is built from 15 residues. CDR3 sequence (DNA): TGCAGCGTTGGGGGGGCGGACGCTACGGGCTACGAGCAGTACTTC. Translation gives CSVGGADATGYEQYF.

This clone showed up just a few times. The chain couples TRBV29-1 to TRBJ1-4; D not certain. Trimming shortened V by 7 bases and J by 8 bases, and 11 bases separated the two germline ends. The CDR3 extends over 11 amino acids. Germline CDR1 SQVTM, CDR2 ANQGSEA. As DNA, the CDR3 is TGCAGCGGAGTTGTTAGGGAAAAACTGTTTTTT. Translated, it gives CSGVVREKLFF.

The chain links TRBV6-5 to TRBJ1-4; maybe TRBD1 (5 bases). The CDR3 consists of 14 residues. CDR1 is MNHEY, CDR2 SVGAGI, per germline. V lost 6 bases and J lost 3, with 11 bases in between. The CDR3 DNA is TGTGCCAGCAGCTCAGGGTATTCTAATGAAAAACTGTTTTTT. Its protein product is CASSSGYSNEKLFF.

V is TRBV9 and J is TRBJ2-5; D is unresolved. The CDR3 totals 13 residues. Trimming took off 4 bases at V and 5 bases at J, with 12 bases between the two ends. Germline V gene sequence: CDR1 SGDLS, CDR2 YYNGEE. CDR3 sequence (DNA): TGTGCCAGCAGCCTCAAGTTGGGCGAGACCCAGTACTTC. Residues: CASSLKLGETQYF.

The genes are TRBV6-1 and TRBJ2-2; tentatively, D is TRBD2 (5 bases). CDR1 and CDR2 (germline): MNHNS, SASEGT. The CDR3 sequence is 15 residues long. Deletions cut 2 bases from V and 5 bases from J, with 12 bases between. This CDR3 reads CASSETRVGTGELFF. The CDR3 region has the DNA TGTGCCAGCAGTGAAACGAGGGTGGGGACCGGGGAGCTGTTTTTT.

V and J are TRBV5-1 and TRBJ1-1; unclear D gene. There are 15 residues in the CDR3. The germline CDR1 and CDR2 sequences are SGHRS and YFSETQ. V lost 4 bases to trimming and J lost 2 bases, with 15 bases between them. The CDR3 spells CASSPLQVINTEAFF. In DNA form, the CDR3 reads TGCGCCAGCAGCCCCCTACAAGTTATCAACACTGAAGCTTTCTTT.

The rearrangement links TRBV30 to TRBJ2-7, with no clear D. CDR1 is GTSNPN, CDR2 SVGIG, per germline (reference sequence). The V and J ends lost 3 bases and 5 bases respectively, with 11 bases between them. The CDR3 consists of 12 residues. The CDR3 is CAWSPRGDEQYF. The CDR3 region has the DNA TGTGCCTGGAGCCCCCGAGGCGACGAGCAGTACTTC.

The chain employs TRBV4-2 and TRBJ2-1; D might be TRBD2 (7 bases). The CDR3 spans 16 residues. Germline loops: CDR1 LGHNA, CDR2 YNFKEQ. Trimming cost V 3 bases and J 10 bases, with 22 bases left between them. The chain's CDR3 is CASSHPGARGGMEQFF. In DNA form, the CDR3 reads TGTGCCAGCAGCCACCCCGGGGCGAGGGGGGGCATGGAGCAGTTCTTC.

J is TRBJ1-5 and V is TRBV6-5, with 7 positions matching TRBD1. Germline CDR1 and CDR2: MNHEY and SVGAGI. The CDR3 covers 14 residues. With 7 bases clipped from V and 3 bases from J, the junction kept 6 bases outside the gene matches. The CDR3 nucleotides read TGTGCCAGCACCTGGGGACAGATCAATCAGCCCCAGCATTTT. Residues: CASTWGQINQPQHF.

In this sample, this clone turned up once. The V call is TRBV7-3, the J call TRBJ1-1; D is perhaps TRBD1 (5 bases). Germline-derived CDR1 and CDR2 are SGHTA and FQGTGA. This CDR3 comprises 20 residues. Trimming left V 2 bases short and J 1 base short, with 26 bases between. The CDR3 is CASSLAPFETIGHTNTEAFF. DNA of the CDR3: TGTGCCAGCAGCTTAGCCCCTTTCGAAACCATCGGACACACGAACACTGAAGCTTTCTTT. The full variable domain, in which reference TRBV7-3 and TRBJ1-1 provide the parts outside the CDR3, is GAGVSQTPSNKVTEKGKYVELRCDPISGHTALYWYRQSLGQGPEFLIYFQGTGAADDSGLPNDRFFAVRPEGSVSTLKIQRTERGDSAVYLCASSLAPFETIGHTNTEAFFGQGTRLTVV.

The chain employs TRBV6-1 and TRBJ1-2; 7 nucleotides line up with TRBD1. CDR1 and CDR2 (germline): MNHNS, SASEGT. V lost 6 bases to trimming and J lost 6 bases; unmatched junction nucleotides: 7. This CDR3 spans 13 amino acids. The DNA for the CDR3 is TGTGCCAGCAGCCCGGCAGGGGGTCATGGCTACACCTTC. As protein: CASSPAGGHGYTF.

The chain's CDR3 is CASSLGMSGIAQPQHF. The CDR3 coding sequence is TGTGCCAGCAGTTTGGGTATGTCGGGGATAGCTCAGCCCCAGCATTTT. This chain connects TRBV7-9 to TRBJ1-5; D call uncertain. The ends were cut back, 6 bases at V and 6 bases at J, with 21 bases in the middle. The CDR3 contains 16 residues. Per germline, CDR1 SEHNR and CDR2 FQNEAQ (reference sequence).

The V call is TRBV7-9, the J call TRBJ2-1; 11 bases fit TRBD2. This CDR3 is built from 12 residues. V lost 5 bases to trimming and J lost 15 bases; unmatched junction nucleotides: 6. CDR1 and CDR2 (germline): SEHNR, FQNEAQ (reference sequence). The CDR3 DNA reads TGTGCCAGCAGCACTCTAGCGGGGGGAGGGTTCTTC. It yields the protein CASSTLAGGGFF. Looking up the rest from reference TRBV7-9 and TRBJ2-1 gives the full variable domain: DTGVSQNPRHKITKRGQNVTFRCDPISEHNRLYWYRQTLGQGPEFLTYFQNEAQLEKSRLLSDRFSAERPKGSFSTLEIQRTEQGDSAMYLCASSTLAGGGFFGPGTRLTVL.

The chain couples TRBV7-2 to TRBJ2-7; no clear D gene. Per the germline V gene, CDR1 is SGHTA and CDR2 is FQGNSA. The V end lost 5 bases, the J end lost 6 bases, and 17 bases lay between the germline ends. The CDR3 is 14 amino acids. In DNA form, the CDR3 reads TGTGCCAGCAGCCCTTCCTGGGTTCAAAGCGAGCAGTACTTC. Translated, it gives CASSPSWVQSEQYF.